The 23 T cell receptor beta chains reported below all come from one sample, sequenced in a study of cytomegalovirus exposure and HLA in healthy donors. Here immunoSEQ multiplex PCR was the method, and the copy in TCRdb shows in-frame clones only, minus some. The repertoire holds 100,000 or so clones, with 87% as singletons. Sequenced input: PBMCs. The receptors derive from a woman aged 25 to 45 in good health and CMV-seronegative.

The chain combines TRBV6-5 with TRBJ1-5, with D unresolved. CDR1 is MNHEY, CDR2 SVGAGI, per germline. The CDR3 runs 14 residues. The V end was cut by 0 bases, the J end by 5 bases, with 8 bases between. CDR3 residues: CASSYSTSDQPQHF. For the CDR3, the DNA is TGTGCCAGCAGTTACTCGACATCCGATCAGCCCCAGCATTTT.

The rearrangement uses TRBV5-1 and TRBJ2-1; 8 nucleotides line up with TRBD1. This CDR3 spans 13 amino acids. V lost 4 bases to trimming and J lost 7 bases; unmatched junction nucleotides: 4. CDR1 is SGHRS, CDR2 YFSETQ, per germline. CDR3 residues: CASSTGQANEQFF. The CDR3 bases are TGCGCCAGCAGCACGGGACAGGCGAATGAGCAGTTCTTC.

Only a few counts were recorded for this clone. The chain employs TRBV7-9 and TRBJ1-2; TRBD1 aligns across 8 bases. The V segment lost 5 bases and the J segment 4 bases; nucleotides outside the gene matches: 6. The germline CDR1 and CDR2 sequences are SEHNR and FQNEAQ (reference sequence). The CDR3 covers 14 residues. This CDR3 is CASSTRTGSYGYTF. CDR3 coding DNA: TGTGCCAGCAGCACAAGGACAGGGAGCTATGGCTACACCTTC.

The V call is TRBV9, the J call TRBJ1-4, with D unresolved. Germline lookup yields CDR1 SGDLS and CDR2 YYNGEE. The CDR3 is made up of 13 amino acids. The ends were cut back, 6 bases at V and 7 bases at J, with 13 bases in the middle. The CDR3 reads CASISPGGEKLFF. The DNA for the CDR3 is TGTGCCAGCATTTCCCCCGGAGGTGAAAAACTGTTTTTT.

This clone was recorded once. The chain couples TRBV19 to TRBJ2-2; a weak D match, TRBD1 (5 bases). Trimming cost V 2 bases and J 4 bases, with 11 bases left between them. CDR3 length: 15 residues. Germline V gene sequence: CDR1 LNHDA, CDR2 SQIVND (reference sequence). This CDR3 reads CASSITGMGTGELFF. CDR3 sequence (DNA): TGTGCCAGTAGTATAACAGGAATGGGCACCGGGGAGCTGTTTTTT.

The V and J genes are TRBV28 and TRBJ2-3, with 13 bases identical to TRBD2. From germline, CDR1 is MDHEN and CDR2 SYDVKM. CDR3 length: 17 amino acids. The J segment lost 7 bases and the V segment lost 5 bases, leaving 12 bases of the junction unmatched. Here the CDR3 reads CASSPFTGTSGVNTQYF. CDR3 nucleotide sequence: TGTGCCAGCAGTCCTTTCACCGGGACTAGCGGGGTCAATACGCAGTATTTT. Full variable domain (rest looked up from reference TRBV28 and TRBJ2-3): DVKVTQSSRYLVKRTGEKVFLECVQDMDHENMFWYRQDPGLGLRLIYFSYDVKMKEKGDIPEGYSVSREKKERFSLILESASTNQTSMYLCASSPFTGTSGVNTQYFGPGTRLTVL.

V usage is TRBV7-3 and J usage is TRBJ2-1; D remains unclear. The ends were cut back, 1 base at V and 9 bases at J, with 16 bases in the middle. Germline V gives CDR1 SGHTA, CDR2 FQGTGA. The CDR3 is 15 residues long. The CDR3 coding sequence is TGTGCCAGCAGCTTAAGTCGTACCGCCGCGCGTGAGCAGTTCTTC. As protein: CASSLSRTAAREQFF.

The V call is TRBV9, the J call TRBJ2-7; the D gene is possibly TRBD2 (6 bases). Germline V gives CDR1 SGDLS, CDR2 YYNGEE. The V and J ends lost 3 bases and 2 bases respectively, with 15 bases between them. The CDR3 is 15 amino acids. CDR3 loop: CASSETPSETYEQYF. The DNA of the CDR3 is TGTGCCAGCAGCGAGACCCCTAGCGAGACCTACGAGCAGTACTTC.

The chain carries TRBV7-9 and TRBJ2-1, with TRBD2 as a possible D gene (6 bases). The germline V gene encodes CDR1 SEHNR and CDR2 FQNEAQ (reference sequence). The CDR3 loop spans 16 amino acids. Trimming left V 2 bases short and J 6 bases short, with 17 bases between. CDR3 coding DNA: TGTGCCAGCAGCTTAAGGGAGAGGGCGCGGGGCAATGAGCAGTTCTTC. Translating it yields CASSLRERARGNEQFF.

The chain links TRBV5-1 to TRBJ2-1; TRBD2 matches at 13 bases. The germline V gene has CDR1 SGHRS and CDR2 YFSETQ. This CDR3 spans 19 amino acids. J was trimmed by 6 bases and V by 4 bases; bases with no gene match: 16. The chain's CDR3 is CASSPLQLAGGLWGNEQFF. Written as DNA, the CDR3 is TGCGCCAGCAGCCCCCTTCAACTAGCGGGGGGGCTGTGGGGCAATGAGCAGTTCTTC.

The chain links TRBV18 to TRBJ2-1; the match to TRBD2 covers 8 bases. Germline V CDR1 and CDR2: KGHSH, LQKENI. The CDR3 has 15 amino acids. The J segment lost 8 bases and the V segment lost 6 bases, leaving 12 bases of the junction unmatched. This CDR3 is CASSRIPGLGHEQFF. CDR3 nucleotides: TGTGCCAGCTCTCGCATTCCGGGACTAGGCCATGAGCAGTTCTTC.

This clone was counted a single time. The gene calls are TRBV19 and TRBJ2-4; 9 bases match TRBD1. Germline loops: CDR1 LNHDA, CDR2 SQIVND (reference sequence). This CDR3 is 19 amino acids long. The V gene end was trimmed by 9 bases and the J gene end by 0 bases; junction bases not matched to a gene: 18. The chain's CDR3 is CASESVGTGSGVAKNIQYF. The CDR3 DNA reads TGTGCCAGCGAATCCGTAGGGACAGGGAGTGGGGTAGCCAAAAACATTCAGTACTTC.

This clone was detected a few times. The chain has TRBV7-6 and TRBJ1-1; TRBD1 matches at 8 bases. With V trimmed by 2 bases and J by 2 bases, 10 bases remained unmatched. The CDR3 covers 17 residues. In germline, CDR1 is SGHVS, CDR2 FNYEAQ. In DNA, the CDR3 is TGTGCCAGCAGCTTACGAGCCCAGGGGGCTACCAACACTGAAGCTTTCTTT. This gives the protein CASSLRAQGATNTEAFF. Complete variable domain (other parts from reference TRBV7-6 and TRBJ1-1): GAGVSQSPRYKVTKRGQDVALRCDPISGHVSLYWYRQALGQGPEFLTYFNYEAQQDKSGLPNDRFSAERPEGSISTLTIQRTEQRDSAMYRCASSLRAQGATNTEAFFGQGTRLTVV.

The rearrangement links TRBV7-3 to TRBJ1-2; 9 bases fit TRBD1. J lost 2 bases, V lost 3 bases, and 7 bases had no gene match. The CDR3 extends over 16 amino acids. Germline loops: CDR1 SGHTA, CDR2 FQGTGA. In DNA form, the CDR3 reads TGTGCCAGCAGCTTCGGACAGGGGATTAAGAACTATGGCTACACCTTC. Protein sequence: CASSFGQGIKNYGYTF.

The rearrangement joins TRBV7-3 to TRBJ2-7, with 10 bases matching TRBD2. Unmatched junction bases numbered 5, after V lost 4 bases and J lost 2 bases. CDR1 SGHTA and CDR2 FQGTGA come from the germline V gene. CDR3 size: 15 residues. This CDR3 is CASSSPGLAAYEQYF. CDR3 bases: TGTGCCAGCAGCTCCCCCGGACTAGCGGCCTACGAGCAGTACTTC.

V and J are TRBV5-6 and TRBJ2-7; D might be TRBD1 (6 bases). The CDR3 is 14 residues long. The germline V gene has CDR1 SGHDT and CDR2 YYEEEE. Trimming left V 4 bases short and J 6 bases short, with 17 bases between. In DNA, the CDR3 is TGTGCCAGCAGCCTGACAGGCCCCATCTCCGAGCAGTACTTC. This sequence encodes CASSLTGPISEQYF.

There are many counts of this clone. The chain employs TRBV7-9 and TRBJ1-2, with TRBD1 identical over 8 bases. The CDR3 totals 13 residues. V was clipped by 0 bases and J by 7 bases; unmatched bases: 1. CDR1 SEHNR and CDR2 FQNEAQ come from the germline V gene (reference sequence). Here the CDR3 reads CASSLAGTGGYTF. CDR3 in DNA: TGTGCCAGCAGCTTAGCGGGGACAGGTGGCTACACCTTC.

This rearrangement joins TRBV9 to TRBJ2-1; 7 bases match TRBD2. The CDR3 is 11 amino acids. Germline V gene sequence: CDR1 SGDLS, CDR2 YYNGEE. The V segment lost 10 bases and the J segment 7 bases; nucleotides outside the gene matches: 5. CDR3 protein: CASGGTNEQFF. CDR3 DNA: TGTGCCTCGGGGGGAACGAATGAGCAGTTCTTC.

The table lists this clone with a count of one. The genes are TRBV7-7 and TRBJ2-2, with D possibly being TRBD2 (6 bases). This CDR3 has 14 residues. The V and J ends lost 5 bases and 4 bases respectively, with 11 bases between them. Germline V gene sequence: CDR1 SSHAT, CDR2 FNYEAQ (reference sequence). The DNA of the CDR3 is TGTGCCAGCAGCCTGGGGGGAACCACCGGGGAGCTGTTTTTT. Translating gives CASSLGGTTGELFF.

This sequence joins TRBV7-3 and TRBJ2-3, with 9 nucleotides matching TRBD2. CDR1 SGHTA and CDR2 FQGTGA come from the germline V gene. The CDR3 has 16 amino acids. V trimming: 5 bases; J trimming: 2 bases; junction bases outside the gene matches: 8. The CDR3 bases are TGTGCCAGCAGCCTGCCTTTAGCGGGGGCCACAGATACGCAGTATTTT. Its protein is CASSLPLAGATDTQYF.

The CDR3 sequence: CASSFESGQGFGYTF. The CDR3 DNA is TGTGCCAGCAGCTTCGAGTCGGGACAGGGGTTTGGCTACACCTTC. The V and J genes are TRBV11-2 and TRBJ1-2; 10 bases match TRBD1. Losses at the gene ends were 3 bases for V and 7 bases for J; bases not matched to a gene: 8. CDR1 and CDR2 (germline): SGHAT, FQNNGV. The CDR3 covers 15 residues.

J is TRBJ1-5 and V is TRBV2; no reliable D call. CDR1 and CDR2 (germline): SNHLY, FYNNEI. V lost 0 bases and J lost 7, with 13 bases in between. This CDR3 comprises 15 residues. CDR3 sequence (DNA): TGTGCCAGCAGTGAAGCGCTAGGACCGGGGCAGCCCCAGCATTTT. Translated: CASSEALGPGQPQHF.

This chain links TRBV7-8 with TRBJ2-7; tentatively, D is TRBD1 (5 bases). V dropped 1 base and J dropped 5 bases, with 12 bases sitting between them. Germline assignment: CDR1 SGHVS and CDR2 FQNEAQ. This CDR3 is built from 14 residues. DNA of the CDR3: TGTGCCAGCAGCTTAGAAGGGGTCCGGAACGAGCAGTACTTC. Translated: CASSLEGVRNEQYF.